Below, 18 T cell receptor beta chains from the same sample are listed, as sequenced in a study of blood T cells in healthy people across ages. It was with a sample-barcoded 5' primer and a J-beta primer mix that a second PCR of roughly 7 to 12 cycles was run. A single record per CDR3 protein comes from TCRdb applying MiXCR to the 5' RACE reads. Seen here are roughly 860,000 distinct CDR3 sequences, 62% observed once, and the top ten hold around a quarter. Sequencing was done on a sample of blood. Receptors were obtained from a man aged 25-45 years in good health.

The J gene is TRBJ1-5, the V gene TRBV9, with TRBD1 matching over 9 bases. This CDR3 has 15 residues. CDR1 and CDR2 from the germline V gene are SGDLS and YYNGEE. Trimming removed 3 bases from V and 4 bases from J; junction bases left unmatched: 5. In DNA, the CDR3 is TGTGCCAGCAGCGCCCATGGACAGGGGAATCAGCCCCAGCATTTT. This gives the protein CASSAHGQGNQPQHF.

This rearrangement joins TRBV7-8 to TRBJ1-4; the D is unclear. Germline V gene sequence: CDR1 SGHVS, CDR2 FQNEAQ. The CDR3 length is 12 residues. V was shortened by 5 bases and J by 13 bases, with 14 bases between the two germline ends. CDR3 amino acids: CASSPRSLRLFF. In nucleotides, the CDR3 is TGTGCCAGCAGCCCCCGCAGCCTTCGACTGTTTTTT. Based on the CDR3 plus reference TRBV7-8 and TRBJ1-4, the full variable domain is GAGVSQSPRYKVAKRGQDVALRCDPISGHVSLFWYQQALGQGPEFLTYFQNEAQLDKSGLPSDRFFAERPEGSVSTLKIQRTQQEDSAVYLCASSPRSLRLFFGSGTQLSVL.

The chain recombines TRBV9 with TRBJ2-3; D is perhaps TRBD1 (7 bases). The CDR3 spans 15 residues. The germline gives CDR1 SGDLS, CDR2 YYNGEE. Trimming left V 1 base short and J 6 bases short, with 15 bases between. CDR3 nucleotides: TGTGCCAGCAGCGTATGGCCAGGGGGGTTTGATACGCAGTATTTT. Translating it yields CASSVWPGGFDTQYF.

The chain couples TRBV7-2 to TRBJ2-2; 8 bases are shared with TRBD1. This CDR3 has 15 residues. Germline loops: CDR1 SGHTA, CDR2 FQGNSA. V was pared by 5 bases and J by 6 bases, with 8 bases of the junction left unmatched. The chain's CDR3 is CASSTGQGRPGELFF. The CDR3 DNA sequence: TGTGCCAGCAGCACAGGACAGGGTCGCCCCGGGGAGCTGTTTTTT.

The V call is TRBV20-1, the J call TRBJ2-1; D is perhaps TRBD1 or TRBD2 (5 bases each). This CDR3 comprises 14 residues. Trimming removed 1 base at V and 4 bases at J, with 11 bases between. CDR1 is DFQATT, CDR2 SNEGSKA, per germline (reference sequence). The CDR3 sequence is CSARGGTDYNEQFF. CDR3 bases: TGCAGTGCTAGAGGGGGGACGGATTACAATGAGCAGTTCTTC.

The chain is built from TRBV7-2 and TRBJ2-7, with D possibly being TRBD1 (5 bases). CDR1 and CDR2 from the germline V gene are SGHTA and FQGNSA. This CDR3 is 15 amino acids long. V shed 3 bases and J shed 0 bases, with 12 bases lying between them. The CDR3 here is CASSFQGRSSYEQYF. Here the CDR3 DNA reads TGTGCCAGCAGCTTCCAGGGCCGTAGCTCCTACGAGCAGTACTTC.

This clonotype was seen a handful of times. The chain combines TRBV10-3 with TRBJ2-1, with 7 bases fitting TRBD2. Trimming took 8 bases from V and 9 from J; bases not matched to a gene: 7. The CDR3 totals 12 residues. Germline CDR1 and CDR2: ENHRY and SYGVKD. The CDR3, as DNA: TGTGCCATCCGCAGGGAGGGCGCTGAGCAGTTCTTC. Encoded protein: CAIRREGAEQFF.

As for this clonotype: A junction boundary mismatches the germline segment, possibly from a read error. The V call is TRBV6-6, the J call TRBJ2-2, with D tentatively TRBD1 (6 bases). The CDR3 is 14 residues long. Germline CDR1 MNHNY, CDR2 SVGAGI (reference sequence). CDR3 sequence: CASSQGHRFGEPFF. CDR3 DNA: TGTGCCAGCAGCCAGGGACACAGGTTCGGGGAGCCGTTTTTT.

The chain is built from TRBV5-1 and TRBJ1-1; unclear D gene. This CDR3 is 15 amino acids long. V lost 0 bases and J 2 bases, leaving 11 bases between the germline ends. Germline CDR1 reads SGHRS; CDR2 reads YFSETQ. CDR3 protein: CASSLVAPANTEAFF. CDR3 DNA: TGCGCCAGCAGCTTGGTCGCGCCAGCCAACACTGAAGCTTTCTTT.

The chain links TRBV20-1 to TRBJ2-4; D gene uncertain. Between the trimmed V and J ends, which lost 6 bases and 0 bases, there was a span of 9 bases. This CDR3 is built from 13 residues. Germline assignment: CDR1 DFQATT and CDR2 SNEGSKA (reference sequence). CDR3 protein: CSAQAVAKNIQYF. The CDR3 DNA follows: TGCAGTGCCCAAGCAGTAGCCAAAAACATTCAGTACTTC.

The chain carries TRBV4-2 and TRBJ1-4; D gene ambiguous. Trimming removed 1 base at V and 12 bases at J, with 12 bases between. This CDR3 is built from 13 residues. Per the germline V gene, CDR1 is LGHNA and CDR2 is YNFKEQ. CDR3 nucleotides: TGTGCCAGCAGCCAAGCGGGCGGAACGGAACTGTTTTTT. Translated: CASSQAGGTELFF.

The chain employs TRBV6-2 or TRBV6-3 and TRBJ2-1, with TRBD2 matching 11 bases. This CDR3 has 17 residues. Losses at the gene ends were 0 bases for V and 3 bases for J; bases not matched to a gene: 4. CDR1 and CDR2 from the germline V gene are MNHEY and SVGEGT. Here the CDR3 reads CASSYSVLAGDYNEQFF. DNA of the CDR3: TGTGCCAGCAGTTACTCGGTACTAGCGGGGGACTACAATGAGCAGTTCTTC.

J is TRBJ2-5 and V is TRBV25-1; D possibly uses TRBD1 or TRBD2 (6 bases each). CDR1 and CDR2 from the germline V gene are MGHDK and SYGVNS. The CDR3 spans 15 residues. The V end was cut by 0 bases, the J end by 5 bases, with 13 bases between. CDR3 bases: TGTGCCAGCAGTGAATATGGGGGGCGCGTGGAGACCCAGTACTTC. It codes for CASSEYGGRVETQYF.

This clonotype has just a few counts. V is TRBV20-1 and J is TRBJ2-1; D is perhaps TRBD2 (5 bases). The ends were cut back, 6 bases at V and 6 bases at J, with 18 bases in the middle. Germline CDR1 DFQATT, CDR2 SNEGSKA (reference sequence). The CDR3 totals 14 residues. The CDR3 region has the DNA TGCAGTGCCCGAGTACGAGGGATGGGCAATGAGCAGTTCTTC. This encodes CSARVRGMGNEQFF.

The chain carries TRBV28 and TRBJ2-3; D is undetermined. Per germline, CDR1 MDHEN and CDR2 SYDVKM. Trimming took off 3 bases at V and 5 bases at J, with 9 bases between the two ends. The CDR3 is made up of 13 amino acids. In DNA, the CDR3 is TGTGCCAGCAGTTTGGCAGCGATAGATACGCAGTATTTT. This codes for CASSLAAIDTQYF.

This chain connects TRBV6-6 to TRBJ2-1; D is unclear. Germline values: CDR1 MNHNY, CDR2 SVGAGI (reference sequence). V lost 5 bases, J lost 8 bases, and 19 bases lay in between. This CDR3 region has 15 residues. The CDR3 bases are TGTGCCAGCAGTAATCATCGGGCCAGCTCCCATGAGCAGTTCTTC. Its protein product is CASSNHRASSHEQFF.

The chain employs TRBV6-5 and TRBJ1-6; D gene uncertain. Deletions cut 0 bases from V and 9 bases from J, with 6 bases between. The germline gives CDR1 MNHEY, CDR2 SVGAGI. The CDR3 totals 13 residues. The CDR3 DNA follows: TGTGCCAGCAGTTACTCATCGGGTTCACCCCTCCACTTT. Translated, it gives CASSYSSGSPLHF.

DNA for the CDR3: TGTGCCAGCAGCAATACGAGACAGGGCTACGACGAGCAGTACTTC. Translated, it gives CASSNTRQGYDEQYF. J is TRBJ2-7 and V is TRBV6-6; TRBD1 aligns across 7 bases. Trimming cost V 6 bases and J 5 bases; bases outside gene matches: 13. The length of the CDR3 is 15 residues. Germline V gene data show CDR1 as MNHNY and CDR2 as SVGAGI (reference sequence).